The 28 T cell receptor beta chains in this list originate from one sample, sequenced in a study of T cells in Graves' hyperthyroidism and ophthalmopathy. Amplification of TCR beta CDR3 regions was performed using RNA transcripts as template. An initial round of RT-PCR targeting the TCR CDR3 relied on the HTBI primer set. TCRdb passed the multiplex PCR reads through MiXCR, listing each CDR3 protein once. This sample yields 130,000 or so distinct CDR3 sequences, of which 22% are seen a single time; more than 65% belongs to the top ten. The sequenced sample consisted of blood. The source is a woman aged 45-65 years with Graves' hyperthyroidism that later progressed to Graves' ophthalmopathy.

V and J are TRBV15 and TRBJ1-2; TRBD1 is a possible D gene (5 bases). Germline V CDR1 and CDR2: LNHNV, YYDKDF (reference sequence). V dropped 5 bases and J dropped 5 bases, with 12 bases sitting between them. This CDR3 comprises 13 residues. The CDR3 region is CATSGGSQYGYTF. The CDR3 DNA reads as TGTGCCACCAGCGGGGGGAGCCAATATGGCTACACCTTC.

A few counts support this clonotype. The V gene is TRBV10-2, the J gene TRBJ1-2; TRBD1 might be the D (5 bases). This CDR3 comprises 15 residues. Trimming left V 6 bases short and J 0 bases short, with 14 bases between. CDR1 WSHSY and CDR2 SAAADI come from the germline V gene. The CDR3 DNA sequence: TGCGCCAGCAGAAGAGGGACCGAATCTAACTATGGCTACACCTTC. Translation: CASRRGTESNYGYTF.

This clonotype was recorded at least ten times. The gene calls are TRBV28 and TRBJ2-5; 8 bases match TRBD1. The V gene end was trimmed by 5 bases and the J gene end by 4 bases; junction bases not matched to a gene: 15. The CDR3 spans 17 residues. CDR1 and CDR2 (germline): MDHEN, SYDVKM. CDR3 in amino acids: CASSMRTGSRSRETQYF. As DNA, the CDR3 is TGTGCCAGCAGTATGAGGACAGGGTCCAGGAGTCGAGAGACCCAGTACTTC.

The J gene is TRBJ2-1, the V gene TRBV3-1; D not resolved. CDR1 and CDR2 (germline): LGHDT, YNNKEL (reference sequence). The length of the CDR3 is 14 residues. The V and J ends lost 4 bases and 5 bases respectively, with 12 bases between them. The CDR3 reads CASSLLSQDNEQFF. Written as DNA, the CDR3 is TGTGCCAGCAGCCTCCTATCGCAGGACAATGAGCAGTTCTTC.

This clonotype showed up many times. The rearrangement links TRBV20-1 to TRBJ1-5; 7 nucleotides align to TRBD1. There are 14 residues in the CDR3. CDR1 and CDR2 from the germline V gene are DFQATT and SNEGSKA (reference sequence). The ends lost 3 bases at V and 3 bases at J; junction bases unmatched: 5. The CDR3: CSARGDRANQPQHF. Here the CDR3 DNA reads TGCAGTGCTAGGGGGGACAGAGCCAATCAGCCCCAGCATTTT.

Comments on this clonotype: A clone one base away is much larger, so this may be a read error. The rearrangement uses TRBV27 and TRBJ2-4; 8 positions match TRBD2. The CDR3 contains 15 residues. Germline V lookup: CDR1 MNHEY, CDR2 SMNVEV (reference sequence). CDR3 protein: CASSERAGVRNIQHF. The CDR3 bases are TGTGCCAGCAGTGAACGAGCGGGAGTACGAAACATTCAGCACTTC.

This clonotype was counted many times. CDR3 in amino acids: CASSLFQGQGAKNIQYF. In DNA form, the CDR3 reads TGTGCCAGCAGTTTATTTCAGGGACAGGGGGCCAAAAACATTCAGTACTTC. The rearrangement joins TRBV28 to TRBJ2-4, with 10 bases matching TRBD1. The ends lost 1 base at V and 1 base at J; junction bases unmatched: 4. Germline V gene sequence: CDR1 MDHEN, CDR2 SYDVKM. The CDR3 is 17 amino acids. The full variable domain, rest sourced from reference TRBV28 and TRBJ2-4, is DVKVTQSSRYLVKRTGEKVFLECVQDMDHENMFWYRQDPGLGLRLIYFSYDVKMKEKGDIPEGYSVSREKKERFSLILESASTNQTSMYLCASSLFQGQGAKNIQYFGAGTRLSVL.

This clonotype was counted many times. CDR3 sequence reads: CASSLGSSGNTIYF. The CDR3 nucleotides read TGTGCCAGCAGCTTAGGCTCCTCTGGAAACACCATATATTTT. The V gene is TRBV11-2, the J gene TRBJ1-3, with no clear D. Per germline, CDR1 SGHAT and CDR2 FQNNGV. Trimming stripped 1 base from V and 0 bases from J, with 4 bases between. The CDR3 loop spans 14 amino acids. Supplemented by reference TRBV11-2 and TRBJ1-3, the full variable domain reads EAGVAQSPRYKIIEKRQSVAFWCNPISGHATLYWYQQILGQGPKLLIQFQNNGVVDDSQLPKDRFSAERLKGVDSTLKIQPAKLEDSAVYLCASSLGSSGNTIYFGEGSWLTVV.

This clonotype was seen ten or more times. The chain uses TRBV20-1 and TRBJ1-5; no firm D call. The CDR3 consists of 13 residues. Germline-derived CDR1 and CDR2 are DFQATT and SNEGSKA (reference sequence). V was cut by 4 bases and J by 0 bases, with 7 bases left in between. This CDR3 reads CSAILDSNQPQHF. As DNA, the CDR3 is TGCAGTGCTATTTTAGATAGCAATCAGCCCCAGCATTTT.

CDR3 DNA sequence: TGTGCCAGCGATCGACCGTCCCCGGGGGACTATGGCTACACCTTC. As protein: CASDRPSPGDYGYTF. V is TRBV28 and J is TRBJ1-2; weak D call: TRBD1 (5 bases). The germline V and J ends were trimmed by 8 bases and 3 bases, with 19 bases remaining between them. This CDR3 comprises 15 residues. CDR1 and CDR2 from the germline V gene are MDHEN and SYDVKM.

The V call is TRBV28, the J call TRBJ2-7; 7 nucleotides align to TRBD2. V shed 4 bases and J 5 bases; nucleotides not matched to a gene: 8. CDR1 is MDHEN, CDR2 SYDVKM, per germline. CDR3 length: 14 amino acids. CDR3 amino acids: CASSSTSVSHEQYF. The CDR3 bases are TGTGCCAGCAGTTCCACTAGCGTGTCCCACGAGCAGTACTTC. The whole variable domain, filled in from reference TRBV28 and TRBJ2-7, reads DVKVTQSSRYLVKRTGEKVFLECVQDMDHENMFWYRQDPGLGLRLIYFSYDVKMKEKGDIPEGYSVSREKKERFSLILESASTNQTSMYLCASSSTSVSHEQYFGPGTRLTVT.

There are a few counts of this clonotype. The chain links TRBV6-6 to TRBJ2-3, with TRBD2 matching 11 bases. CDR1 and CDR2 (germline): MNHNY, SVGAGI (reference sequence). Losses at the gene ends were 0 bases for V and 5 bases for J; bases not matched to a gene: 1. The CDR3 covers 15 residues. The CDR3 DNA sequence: TGTGCCAGCAGTTACTCAGGGACTAGCGGAGATACGCAGTATTTT. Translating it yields CASSYSGTSGDTQYF.

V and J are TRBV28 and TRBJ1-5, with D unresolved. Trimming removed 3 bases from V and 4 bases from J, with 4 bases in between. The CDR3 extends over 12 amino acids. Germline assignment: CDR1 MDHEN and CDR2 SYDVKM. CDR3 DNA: TGTGCCAGCAGTTTGTGGAATCAGCCCCAGCATTTT. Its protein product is CASSLWNQPQHF.

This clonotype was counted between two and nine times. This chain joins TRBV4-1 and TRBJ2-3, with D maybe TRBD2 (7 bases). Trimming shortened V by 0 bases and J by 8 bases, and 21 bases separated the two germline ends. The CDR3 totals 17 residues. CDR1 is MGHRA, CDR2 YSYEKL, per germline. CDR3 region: CASSQDGGGAGTLTQYF. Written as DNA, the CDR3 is TGCGCCAGCAGCCAAGACGGAGGGGGGGCGGGAACCCTTACGCAGTATTTT.

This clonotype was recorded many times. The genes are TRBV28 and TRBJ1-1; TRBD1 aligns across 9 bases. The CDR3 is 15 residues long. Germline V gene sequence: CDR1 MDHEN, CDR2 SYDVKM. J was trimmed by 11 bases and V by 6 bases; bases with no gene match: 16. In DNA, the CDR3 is TGTGCCAGCAGGACAATCAGGACAGGGGCCCGGTCTGCTTTCTTT. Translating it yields CASRTIRTGARSAFF.

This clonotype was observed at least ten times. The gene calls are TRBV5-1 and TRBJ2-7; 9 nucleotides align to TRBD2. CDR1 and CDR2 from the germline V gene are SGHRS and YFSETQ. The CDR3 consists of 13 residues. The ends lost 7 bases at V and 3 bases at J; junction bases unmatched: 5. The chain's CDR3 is CASGLALDYEQYF. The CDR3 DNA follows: TGCGCCAGCGGACTAGCGTTAGACTACGAGCAGTACTTC.

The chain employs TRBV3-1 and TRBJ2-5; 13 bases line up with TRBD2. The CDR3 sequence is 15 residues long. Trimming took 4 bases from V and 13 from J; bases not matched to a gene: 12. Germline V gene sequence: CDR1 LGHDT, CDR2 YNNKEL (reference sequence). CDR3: CASSRSGGLAGAWYF. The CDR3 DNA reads TGTGCCAGCAGCCGCAGCGGCGGACTAGCGGGAGCTTGGTACTTC.

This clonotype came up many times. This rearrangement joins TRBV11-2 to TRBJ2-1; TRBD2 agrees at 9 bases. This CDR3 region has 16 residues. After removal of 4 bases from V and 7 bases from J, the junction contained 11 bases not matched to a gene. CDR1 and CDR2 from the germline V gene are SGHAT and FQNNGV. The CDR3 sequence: CASSSLAGAFRNEQFF. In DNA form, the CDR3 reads TGTGCCAGCAGCTCATTAGCGGGAGCTTTCCGTAATGAGCAGTTCTTC.

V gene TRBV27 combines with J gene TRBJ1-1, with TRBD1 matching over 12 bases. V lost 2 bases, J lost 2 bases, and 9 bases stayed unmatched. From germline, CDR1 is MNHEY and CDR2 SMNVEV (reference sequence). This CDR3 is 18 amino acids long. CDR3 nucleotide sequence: TGTGCCAGCAGTTTAGGTTGGGGGACAGGGGGCATCAACACTGAAGCTTTCTTT. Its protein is CASSLGWGTGGINTEAFF.

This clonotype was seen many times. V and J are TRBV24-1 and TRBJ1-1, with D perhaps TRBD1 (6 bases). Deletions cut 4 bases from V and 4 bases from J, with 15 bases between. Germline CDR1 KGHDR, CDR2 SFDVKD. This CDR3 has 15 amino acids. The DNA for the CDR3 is TGTGCCACCAGTGAGCGGGGGCGCGGGGTCACTGAAGCTTTCTTT. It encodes CATSERGRGVTEAFF.

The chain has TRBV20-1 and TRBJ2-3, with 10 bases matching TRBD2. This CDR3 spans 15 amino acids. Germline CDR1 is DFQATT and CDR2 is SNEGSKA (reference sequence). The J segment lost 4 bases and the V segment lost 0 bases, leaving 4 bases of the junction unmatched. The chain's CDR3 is CSAREASGSSDTQYF. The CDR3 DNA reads TGCAGTGCTAGAGAGGCTAGCGGGAGCTCAGATACGCAGTATTTT.

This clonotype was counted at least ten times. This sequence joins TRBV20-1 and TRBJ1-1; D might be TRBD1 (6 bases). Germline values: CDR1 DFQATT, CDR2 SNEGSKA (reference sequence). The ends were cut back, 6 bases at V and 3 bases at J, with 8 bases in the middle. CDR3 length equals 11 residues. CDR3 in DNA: TGCAGTGCGAACAGGGACACTGAAGCTTTCTTT. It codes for CSANRDTEAFF.

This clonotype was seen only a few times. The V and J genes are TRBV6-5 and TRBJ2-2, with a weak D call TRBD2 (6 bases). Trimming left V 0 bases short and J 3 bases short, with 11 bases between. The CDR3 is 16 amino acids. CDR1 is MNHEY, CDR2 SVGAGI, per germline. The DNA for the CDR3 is TGTGCCAGCAGTTACTCCCAGCGGGCTTACACCGGGGAGCTGTTTTTT. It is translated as CASSYSQRAYTGELFF.

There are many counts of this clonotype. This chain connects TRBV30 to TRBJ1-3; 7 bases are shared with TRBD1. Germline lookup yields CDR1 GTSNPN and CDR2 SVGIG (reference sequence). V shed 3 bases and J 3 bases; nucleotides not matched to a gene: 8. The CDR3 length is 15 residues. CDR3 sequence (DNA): TGTGCCTGGAGCCGGGACAGCGGAAGTGGAAACACCATATATTTT. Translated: CAWSRDSGSGNTIYF.

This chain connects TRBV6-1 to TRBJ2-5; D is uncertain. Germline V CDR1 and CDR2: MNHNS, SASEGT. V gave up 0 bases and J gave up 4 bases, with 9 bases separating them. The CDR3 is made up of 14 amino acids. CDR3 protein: CASSEAGHGETQYF. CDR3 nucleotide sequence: TGTGCCAGCAGTGAAGCTGGTCATGGAGAGACCCAGTACTTC.

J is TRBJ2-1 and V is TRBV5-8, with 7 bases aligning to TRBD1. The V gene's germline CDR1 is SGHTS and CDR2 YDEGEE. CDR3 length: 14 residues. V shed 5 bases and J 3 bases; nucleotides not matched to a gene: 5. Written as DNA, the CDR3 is TGTGCCAGCAGACACAGGGGTGTCTACAATGAGCAGTTCTTC. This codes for CASRHRGVYNEQFF. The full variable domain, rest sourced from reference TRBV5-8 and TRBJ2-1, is EAGVTQSPTHLIKTRGQQATLRCSPISGHTSVYWYQQALGLGLQFLLWYDEGEERNRGNFPPRFSGRQFPNYSSELNVNALELEDSALYLCASRHRGVYNEQFFGPGTRLTVL.

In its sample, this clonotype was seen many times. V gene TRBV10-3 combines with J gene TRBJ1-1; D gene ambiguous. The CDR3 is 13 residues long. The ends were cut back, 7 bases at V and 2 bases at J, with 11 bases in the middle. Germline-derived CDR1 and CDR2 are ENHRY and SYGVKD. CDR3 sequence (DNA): TGTGCCATCACCCGACTGGAAAACACTGAAGCTTTCTTT. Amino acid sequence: CAITRLENTEAFF.

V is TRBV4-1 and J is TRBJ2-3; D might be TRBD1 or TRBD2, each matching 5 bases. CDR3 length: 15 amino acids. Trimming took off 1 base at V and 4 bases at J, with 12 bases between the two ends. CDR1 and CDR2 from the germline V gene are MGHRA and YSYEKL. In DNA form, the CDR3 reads TGCGCCAGCAGCCAAGTGGGACGAGCGCCAGATACGCAGTATTTT. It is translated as CASSQVGRAPDTQYF.